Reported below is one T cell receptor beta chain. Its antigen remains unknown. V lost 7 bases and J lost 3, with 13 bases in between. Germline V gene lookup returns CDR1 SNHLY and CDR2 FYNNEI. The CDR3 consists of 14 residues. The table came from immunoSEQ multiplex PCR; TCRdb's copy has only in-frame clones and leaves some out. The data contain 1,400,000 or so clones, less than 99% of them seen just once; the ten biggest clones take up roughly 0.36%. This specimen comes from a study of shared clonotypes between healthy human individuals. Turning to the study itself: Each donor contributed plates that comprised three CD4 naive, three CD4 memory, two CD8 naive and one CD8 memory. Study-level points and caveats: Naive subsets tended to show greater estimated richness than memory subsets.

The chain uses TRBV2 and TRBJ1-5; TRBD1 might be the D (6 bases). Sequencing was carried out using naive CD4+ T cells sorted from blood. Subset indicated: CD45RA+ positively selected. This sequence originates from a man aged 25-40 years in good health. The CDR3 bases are TGTGCCAGCACTCCCCGGGACATCAATCAGCCCCAGCATTTT. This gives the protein CASTPRDINQPQHF.